The 16 T cell receptor beta chains below were found in one sample sequenced in a study of PD-1 and CTLA-4 blockade in melanoma. Assay: immunoSEQ multiplex PCR; the TCRdb copy retains only in-frame clones and omits some. The sample records tens of thousands of clones, about 88% being singletons. The sample consisted of CD8+ T cells from peripheral blood, taken from a patient given anti-PD-1 treatment. These receptor sequences come from a human donor with melanoma.

J is TRBJ1-3 and V is TRBV9; D call uncertain. Between the trimmed V and J ends, which lost 3 bases and 0 bases, there was a span of 4 bases. The CDR3 sequence is 13 residues long. In germline, CDR1 is SGDLS, CDR2 YYNGEE. In DNA, the CDR3 is TGTGCCAGCAGCGCGGACTCTGGAAACACCATATATTTT. This codes for CASSADSGNTIYF.

This clone was picked up one time. This sequence joins TRBV29-1 and TRBJ1-1; D may be TRBD1 (5 bases). Germline lookup yields CDR1 SQVTM and CDR2 ANQGSEA. The CDR3 spans 14 residues. V lost 6 bases to trimming and J lost 0 bases, with 14 bases between them. CDR3 loop: CSVGRDGLNTEAFF. CDR3 coding DNA: TGCAGCGTGGGAAGGGACGGACTGAACACTGAAGCTTTCTTT.

This clone was seen more than once but under ten times. This rearrangement joins TRBV12-3 or TRBV12-4 to TRBJ1-1; D might be TRBD1 (5 bases). This CDR3 spans 12 amino acids. Trimming shortened V by 3 bases and J by 3 bases, and 5 bases separated the two germline ends. The CDR3 coding sequence is TGTGCCAGCAGTTTCAGGGACACTGAAGCTTTCTTT. Translating it yields CASSFRDTEAFF.

This clone was picked up a small number of times. This chain connects TRBV2 to TRBJ1-2, with 9 nucleotides matching TRBD1. The CDR3 length is 14 residues. The germline V gene encodes CDR1 SNHLY and CDR2 FYNNEI. V trimming: 10 bases; J trimming: 7 bases; junction bases outside the gene matches: 13. CDR3 amino acids: CATGGWTGEAGYTF. The CDR3 DNA follows: TGTGCCACCGGGGGGTGGACAGGGGAAGCTGGCTACACCTTC.

The CDR3 loop reads CASSLRGEYQETQYF. The DNA of the CDR3 is TGTGCCAGCAGCTTACGGGGGGAGTACCAAGAGACCCAGTACTTC. The chain employs TRBV7-3 and TRBJ2-5; 7 bases are a match to TRBD2. V gave up 2 bases and J gave up 0 bases; unmatched junction bases: 3. Looked up from germline, CDR1 is SGHTA and CDR2 is FQGTGA. This CDR3 has 15 residues.

This chain joins TRBV5-6 and TRBJ2-7; 7 bases map to TRBD2. V shed 0 bases and J 9 bases; nucleotides not matched to a gene: 3. There are 12 residues in the CDR3. In germline, CDR1 is SGHDT, CDR2 YYEEEE. In DNA form, the CDR3 reads TGTGCCAGCAGCTTGGGGGGAGGGTTGCAGTACTTC. Translation gives CASSLGGGLQYF.

This clone was observed a few times. Germline and junction disagree at one end, which may indicate a read error. The rearrangement links TRBV6-5 to TRBJ2-7; 7 positions agree with TRBD1. There are 14 residues in the CDR3. Germline V CDR1 and CDR2: MNHEY, SVGAGI. The CDR3 coding sequence is TGTGCCAGCACTTACAGGGGCCCTTCCTACGAGCAGTACTTC. Translated, it gives CASTYRGPSYEQYF.

This sequence joins TRBV14 and TRBJ2-1; 8 bases fit TRBD2. The germline V gene has CDR1 SGHDN and CDR2 FVKESK. V shed 1 base, J shed 9 bases, and the junction held 5 bases outside the gene matches. The CDR3 runs to 14 residues. Here the CDR3 DNA reads TGTGCCAGCAGCCAAGGGGCGGGGGGCCGTGAGCAGTTCTTC. Amino acids: CASSQGAGGREQFF.

The CDR3 region is CASSSLGTEAFF. CDR3 nucleotides: TGTGCCAGCAGTTCGTTGGGAACAGAAGCTTTCTTT. The chain has TRBV6-5 and TRBJ1-1, with D uncertain. Germline V gene data show CDR1 as MNHEY and CDR2 as SVGAGI. V shed 4 bases and J shed 8 bases, with 11 bases lying between them. This CDR3 is built from 12 residues.

The rearrangement uses TRBV11-2 and TRBJ1-5; 7 nucleotides align to TRBD1. V was pared by 1 base and J by 1 base, with 4 bases of the junction left unmatched. The germline V gene has CDR1 SGHAT and CDR2 FQNNGV. This CDR3 contains 16 residues. CDR3 region: CASSLGETGSNQPQHF. In DNA form, the CDR3 reads TGTGCCAGCAGCTTAGGGGAGACAGGGAGCAATCAGCCCCAGCATTTT. Looking up the rest from reference TRBV11-2 and TRBJ1-5 gives the full variable domain: EAGVAQSPRYKIIEKRQSVAFWCNPISGHATLYWYQQILGQGPKLLIQFQNNGVVDDSQLPKDRFSAERLKGVDSTLKIQPAKLEDSAVYLCASSLGETGSNQPQHFGDGTRLSIL.

The chain recombines TRBV7-9 with TRBJ1-4, with 7 bases fitting TRBD1. This CDR3 comprises 14 residues. The V gene's germline CDR1 is SEHNR and CDR2 FQNEAQ (reference sequence). With V trimmed by 5 bases and J by 4 bases, 4 bases remained unmatched. CDR3 residues: CASSPGQINEKLFF. CDR3 in DNA: TGTGCCAGCAGCCCGGGACAGATTAATGAAAAACTGTTTTTT.

The CDR3 spells CASSQDQGNVNEQYF. CDR3 DNA: TGTGCCAGCAGCCAAGATCAGGGGAACGTGAACGAGCAGTACTTC. This chain uses TRBV4-2 with TRBJ2-7, with a tentative D call TRBD1 (6 bases). This CDR3 contains 15 residues. CDR1 and CDR2 from the germline V gene are LGHNA and YNFKEQ. The germline V and J ends were trimmed by 0 bases and 5 bases, with 14 bases remaining between them.

The V gene is TRBV3-1 (or the pseudogene TRBV3-2), the J gene TRBJ1-4, with D uncertain. There are 15 residues in the CDR3. Per germline, CDR1 LGHDT and CDR2 YNNKEL (reference sequence). Trimming removed 1 base from V and 6 bases from J, with 12 bases in between. The CDR3 DNA follows: TGTGCCAGCAGCCAAGTCGGCGGGCCAGATGAAAAACTGTTTTTT. Encoded protein: CASSQVGGPDEKLFF.

The chain couples TRBV18 to TRBJ2-7; perhaps TRBD1 as D (6 bases). Trimming removed 0 bases at V and 6 bases at J, with 15 bases between. From germline, CDR1 is KGHSH and CDR2 LQKENI. The CDR3 is 15 residues long. CDR3 sequence reads: CASSPPRGQGSEQYF. The DNA of the CDR3 is TGTGCCAGCTCACCACCGCGTGGGCAGGGGAGCGAGCAGTACTTC.

The chain is built from TRBV6-1 and TRBJ2-3, with D unclear. CDR3 length equals 14 residues. Germline loops: CDR1 MNHNS, CDR2 SASEGT. V was cut by 2 bases and J by 1 base, with 7 bases left in between. Here the CDR3 reads CASSETGGTDTQYF. In DNA, the CDR3 is TGTGCCAGCAGTGAAACGGGCGGCACAGATACGCAGTATTTT.

This chain uses TRBV5-4 with TRBJ2-7, with 7 bases matching TRBD1. The CDR3 spans 16 residues. With 0 bases clipped from V and 7 bases from J, the junction kept 13 bases outside the gene matches. Germline V gives CDR1 SGHNT, CDR2 YYREEE (reference sequence). The CDR3 DNA reads as TGTGCCAGCAGCTTGGCGGGTTGGGGACAGACAGAAGAGCAGTACTTC. As protein: CASSLAGWGQTEEQYF.